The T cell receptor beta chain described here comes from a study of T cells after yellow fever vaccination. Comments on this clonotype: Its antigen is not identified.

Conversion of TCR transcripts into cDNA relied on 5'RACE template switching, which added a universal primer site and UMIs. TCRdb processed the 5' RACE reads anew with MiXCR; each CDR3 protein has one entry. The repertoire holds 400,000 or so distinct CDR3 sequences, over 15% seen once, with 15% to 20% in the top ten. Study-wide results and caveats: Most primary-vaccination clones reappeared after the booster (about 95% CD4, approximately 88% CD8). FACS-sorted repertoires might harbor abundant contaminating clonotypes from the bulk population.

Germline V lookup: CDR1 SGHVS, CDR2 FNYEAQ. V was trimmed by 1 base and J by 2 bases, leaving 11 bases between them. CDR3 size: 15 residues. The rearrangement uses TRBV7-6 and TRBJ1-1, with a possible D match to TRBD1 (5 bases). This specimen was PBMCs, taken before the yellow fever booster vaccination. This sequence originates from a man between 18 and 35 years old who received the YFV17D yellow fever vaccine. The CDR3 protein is CASSLVLRDNTEAFF. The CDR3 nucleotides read TGTGCCAGCAGCTTAGTTCTCAGGGATAACACTGAAGCTTTCTTT.